The clone carrying this T cell receptor (beta chain) was found a few times. The CDR3 spans 13 residues. Trimming stripped 4 bases from V and 6 bases from J, with 13 bases between. Germline V gene data show CDR1 as MDHEN and CDR2 as SYDVKM. These data originate in a study of T cell repertoires in cytomegalovirus infection. One entry per CDR3 protein, called by TCRdb with MiXCR from the reads. The sample lists approximately 630,000 distinct CDR3 sequences, 24% occurring once. The sequencing sample was made of CD8+ T cells from PBMCs. The rearrangement uses TRBV28 and TRBJ2-7; either TRBD1 or TRBD2 may fit D (5 bases each). This sequence was found in a human donor in good health (CMV status not recorded). Some clones in this sample may be carry-over from other donors' samples. CDR3 loop: CASSSAGAGEQYF. Here the CDR3 DNA reads TGTGCCAGCAGTTCCGCCGGGGCCGGCGAGCAGTACTTC.